These T cell receptor beta chains were read from a single sample in a study of CD8+ T cells in alopecia areata. Method: immunoSEQ multiplex PCR; TCRdb's copy keeps in-frame clones and lacks some. Of tens of thousands of clones listed, about 70% are singletons. The starting material was CD8+ T cells sorted from blood, obtained around week 46, from a patient treated with tofacitinib. The receptors originated from a human donor with alopecia areata. Each CDR3 is given with its conserved first and last residue. The order of the fields is D gene, clone size, J gene, V gene, CDR3 protein, CDR3 DNA. A D gene is named only where the DNA matches it firmly. Expanded clones get a size class; other rows say once, few or many, or leave the size out.

NA | NA | TRBJ2-7 | TRBV4-1 | CASSQEWPVPYEQYF | TGCGCCAGCAGCCAAGAGTGGCCAGTACCTTACGAGCAGTACTTC
NA | NA | TRBJ1-3 | TRBV30 | CAGSGNTIYF | TGTGCCGGATCGGGGAACACCATATATTTT
NA | NA | TRBJ2-3 | TRBV10-3 | CAINEEGMGDTQYF | TGTGCCATCAACGAGGAGGGCATGGGAGATACGCAGTATTTT
NA | NA | TRBJ2-7 | TRBV29-1 | CSVEVGRAYEQYF | TGCAGCGTTGAGGTTGGCAGGGCCTACGAGCAGTACTTC
NA | once | TRBJ1-1 | TRBV25-1 | CASSELGITYTEAFF | TGTGCCAGCAGTGAATTAGGGATAACCTACACTGAAGCTTTCTTT
TRBD1 | NA | TRBJ1-2 | TRBV9 | CASSVEDREAVGYTF | TGTGCCAGCAGCGTAGAGGACAGGGAGGCGGTGGGCTACACCTTC
NA | NA | TRBJ2-1 | TRBV29-1 | CSVVARGGIYNEQFF | TGCAGCGTCGTAGCCCGTGGAGGGATCTACAATGAGCAGTTCTTC
NA | NA | TRBJ2-7 | TRBV7-2 | CASSPLQAYEQYF | TGTGCCAGCAGCCCGTTACAAGCCTACGAGCAGTACTTC
NA | few | TRBJ2-1 | TRBV6-5 | CASSYSIRTSYNEQFF | TGTGCCAGCAGTTACTCGATTCGGACCTCCTACAATGAGCAGTTCTTC
NA | NA | TRBJ1-3 | TRBV2 | CASSEIVGSGNTIYF | TGTGCCAGCAGTGAAATTGTGGGCTCTGGAAACACCATATATTTT
NA | NA | TRBJ2-7 | TRBV12-5 | CASGSGVSYEQYF | TGTGCTAGTGGTTCCGGGGTTTCGTACGAGCAGTACTTC
NA | NA | TRBJ1-2 | TRBV29-1 | CSVEVPGDPNYGYTF | TGCAGCGTTGAGGTCCCAGGGGACCCTAACTATGGCTACACCTTC
NA | NA | TRBJ1-5 | TRBV6-6 | CASRFWDSNQPQHF | TGTGCCAGCAGGTTTTGGGACAGCAATCAGCCCCAGCATTTT
TRBD1 | NA | TRBJ1-2 | TRBV4-3 | CASSQDLRQGANYGYTF | TGCGCCAGCAGCCAAGATCTTCGACAGGGAGCTAACTATGGCTACACCTTC
NA | NA | TRBJ2-7 | TRBV6-6 | CASSDNLDEQYF | TGTGCCAGCAGTGATAACTTGGACGAGCAGTACTTC
NA | NA | TRBJ1-1 | TRBV4-3 | CASSQDKSYTEAFF | TGCGCCAGCAGCCAAGATAAATCATATACTGAAGCTTTCTTT
NA | NA | TRBJ2-7 | TRBV7-9 | CASSLVQGMDREQYF | TGTGCCAGCAGCTTAGTGCAGGGGATGGATCGCGAGCAGTACTTC
NA | NA | TRBJ2-5 | TRBV9 | CASSGQASQETQYF | TGTGCCAGCAGCGGACAGGCCTCTCAAGAGACCCAGTACTTC
TRBD1 | NA | TRBJ2-1 | TRBV11-1 | CASSLQGDYNEQFF | TGTGCCAGCAGCTTACAGGGGGACTACAATGAGCAGTTCTTC
NA | few | TRBJ2-2 | TRBV30 | CAWKGGSNTGELFF | TGTGCCTGGAAAGGGGGTTCGAACACCGGGGAGCTGTTTTTT
NA | NA | TRBJ1-5 | TRBV19 | CASSMGGGQPQHF | TGTGCCAGTAGTATGGGAGGGGGTCAGCCCCAGCATTTT
NA | NA | TRBJ2-7 | TRBV9 | CASSGADSSLKQYF | TGTGCCAGCAGCGGGGCGGACAGCTCCTTGAAGCAGTACTTC
NA | NA | TRBJ1-2 | TRBV30 | CAWNGGAGGYTF | TGTGCCTGGAACGGAGGGGCAGGAGGCTACACCTTC
NA | NA | TRBJ1-1 | TRBV5-1 | CASSSRKNTEAFF | TGCGCCAGCAGCTCCAGGAAGAACACTGAAGCTTTCTTT
TRBD1 | NA | TRBJ1-1 | TRBV13 | CASSLTGTGGVMNTEAFF | TGTGCCAGCAGCTTGACCGGGACAGGGGGCGTCATGAACACTGAAGCTTTCTTT
NA | NA | TRBJ2-5 | TRBV4-1 | CASSPLGVQETQYF | TGCGCCAGCAGCCCCCTCGGAGTCCAAGAGACCCAGTACTTC
NA | once | TRBJ2-1 | TRBV25-1 | CASSAGGFNNEQFF | TGTGCCAGCAGCGCCGGAGGGTTCAACAATGAGCAGTTCTTC
NA | NA | TRBJ2-7 | TRBV11-2 | CASSLSRGRGHEQYF | TGTGCCAGCAGCTTAAGTCGGGGCAGGGGCCACGAGCAGTACTTC
NA | NA | TRBJ2-3 | TRBV7-9 | CASSLTTSGDTQYF | TGTGCCAGCAGCTTAACTACTTCGGGGGATACGCAGTATTTT
NA | NA | TRBJ2-1 | TRBV7-3 | CASSLQGGQGVPLEQFF | TGTGCCAGCAGCTTACAAGGAGGTCAGGGCGTCCCCCTTGAGCAGTTCTTC
NA | NA | TRBJ1-5 | TRBV27 | CASSPIGGNQPQHF | TGTGCCAGCAGCCCTATCGGGGGAAATCAGCCCCAGCATTTT
TRBD1 | NA | TRBJ1-1 | TRBV19 | CASRQGMNTEAFF | TGTGCCAGCAGACAGGGGATGAACACTGAAGCTTTCTTT
TRBD2 | NA | TRBJ2-3 | TRBV7-9 | CASSPRSSGGDTQYF | TGTGCCAGCAGCCCACGCTCCAGCGGGGGAGATACGCAGTATTTT
TRBD2 | NA | TRBJ2-3 | TRBV30 | CAWSTLAGGQDTQYF | TGTGCCTGGAGTACACTAGCGGGGGGGCAGGATACGCAGTATTTT
NA | NA | TRBJ2-7 | TRBV29-1 | CSVVPAGEGTYEQYF | TGCAGCGTTGTCCCGGCGGGTGAAGGAACGTACGAGCAGTACTTC
TRBD1 | NA | TRBJ2-3 | TRBV29-1 | CSGLDPSPPPPDRTDTQYF | TGCAGCGGCCTTGATCCCTCCCCCCCACCTCCGGACAGGACAGATACGCAGTATTTT
NA | NA | TRBJ2-2 | TRBV7-9 | CASTWYLTGELFF | TGTGCCAGTACATGGTATCTTACCGGGGAGCTGTTTTTT